This T cell receptor beta chain is drawn from a study of T cell responses to AZD1222 COVID-19 vaccine (dated by TCRdb to 2020 to 2022). Regarding the complete study: Because spike-specific TCR depth and breadth did not differ between the two schedules, AZD1222 recipients who got a second dose at roughly 4 weeks were pooled with those who got a second dose at roughly 12 weeks. A total of around 240 trial participants underwent TCR sequencing, of whom 200 to 220 had received two doses of AZD1222 and approximately 26 had received two doses of the MenACWY control vaccine. Trial participants were enrolled by age into subgroups of 18-55, 56-69 and 70-plus years, and roughly 160, 29 and 62 TCR-sequenced participants, respectively, were included in these subgroups.

The CDR3 runs 15 amino acids, cysteine and phenylalanine included. CDR3 DNA is the only sequence kept; it has 45 bases, read in frame from the first base. The CDR1 and CDR2 encoded by the germline V gene are SGHNT and YENEEA. V is trimmed back by 3 bases and J by 4 bases, and the junction contains 5 bases that no gene match accounts for. The CDR3 regions of human TCRbeta chains were analyzed by immunosequencing. Regarding the original processing steps: Repertoire TCRs were checked for matches against a reference library of SARS-CoV-2-specific TCRs that had been generated using the MIRA antigen-specificity platform. Breadth was defined as the fraction of unique TCRs that were SARS-CoV-2-associated, and depth was defined as the fraction of total T cells that were SARS-CoV-2-associated. Using the MIRA data, every spike-specific TCR was mapped to the spike region that the TCR reacted to and assigned to either a CD4 or a CD8 class. Log10-transformed breadth and depth values were compared by one-way ANOVA with Sidak's multiple comparisons tests. TCRdb took this table from immuneACCESS and kept in-frame rearrangements with V and J called. Such tables lack part of the clones; where checked against another copy, unresolved V genes explain under half of the gap, and the rest is unexplained. D and trimming come from the DNA, and the V and J calls and clone size come from that table. The sample table contains some 54,000 clones; only one count was recorded for around 89% of them. About 2% of the sample goes to the ten largest clones.

This specimen's time point label, per the study, means: baseline before first vaccination. Vaccinee samples were obtained from the UK trials COV001 and COV002, which included a single-blind randomized controlled phase 2/3 trial of AZD1222 (ChAdOx1 nCoV-19) in healthy adults. For TCRbeta chain sequencing, PBMC samples were collected from trial participants at day 0 and at day 28 after the second dose. What the work shows at the level of the full study, not this receptor alone: Only 5 to 7 AZD1222 recipients were SARS-CoV-2 seropositive at baseline, limiting conclusions about previously exposed vaccinees. Because no day 14 peak-response samples were available, the repertoires could be characterized only after the peak T cell response. After two AZD1222 doses, spike-specific TCR breadth and depth were significantly higher than at day 0 and than in MenACWY recipients. Reportedly, close to half of the unique spike-specific TCRs recognized epitopes lying outside the regions that are mutated in the B.1.351 and B.1.1.7 variants. In the small 56-69-year group, the increase in depth fell short of significance, most likely because of low power. The vaccine-associated CD4 TCRs covered the entire spike protein, and the dominant responses fell in regions 160-218 and 743-854. Participants were mostly white British and included more females than males, and it was suggested by the authors that clonal diversity may have been underestimated.

In the case of this clone: Its target antigen remains unknown. There are no base qualities to consult, and no much larger clone falls within one base.

The chain joins TRBV11-3 to TRBJ2-2, with 7 bases aligning to TRBD1. The TCR comes from an adult in good health. Sample: peripheral blood, taken on day 0 of AZD1222 vaccination. The CDR3 reads as follows: CASSLRGPVTGELFF. The DNA sequence is TGTGCCAGCAGCTTGAGGGGGCCGGTCACCGGGGAGCTGTTTTTT.